This T cell receptor beta chain stems from a study of blood T cell repertoires in COVID-19. Study context: Whether acute or convalescent, the COVID-19 samples came from the United States, Italy and Spain. PBMCs, B-cell-depleted T cells, or T cells were the source of the cDNA or gDNA that made up the material.

This clone was seen a few times. CDR3 length: 16 residues. In the original analysis: By means of reference gene primer amplification, nucleated cell counts were estimated. Some clones are missing from TCRdb's copy, which holds only in-frame ones; the method was immunoSEQ multiplex PCR. V and J calls and clone size come straight from that table; D and trimming were deduced from the DNA. The sample shows roughly 250,000 clones, 84% of them seen only once. The sequence derives from a man between 45 and 60 years old with acute or convalescent COVID-19. Material for sequencing was peripheral blood. The chain uses TRBV21-1 and TRBJ2-1; the table gives TRBD2 as D, unverified against the DNA. TRBV21-1 is a documented pseudogene. CDR3 DNA: TGTGCCAGCAGCCTCGGGACTAGCGGGAGCTACAATGAGCAGTTCTTC. This encodes CASSLGTSGSYNEQFF.